These 5 T cell receptor beta chains originate from one sample sequenced in a study of cytomegalovirus exposure and HLA in healthy donors. The primer mix had 60 Vbeta and 13 Jbeta primers. Generated by immunoSEQ multiplex PCR, the TCRdb table keeps only in-frame clones and is missing some. The sample contains about 140,000 clones, about three quarters of which appear only once. Sequencing was carried out using PBMCs. The receptors were sampled from a human donor in good health.

The genes are TRBV19 and TRBJ1-2; 7 bases match TRBD1. The germline V gene has CDR1 LNHDA and CDR2 SQIVND (reference sequence). The V and J ends lost 5 bases and 3 bases, in that order; junction bases with no gene match: 6. CDR3 size: 14 residues. The CDR3 sequence is CASSPETGYYGYTF. CDR3 nucleotide sequence: TGTGCCAGTAGTCCTGAGACAGGGTACTATGGCTACACCTTC.

This chain links TRBV5-1 with TRBJ1-2; 7 nucleotides agree with TRBD1. This CDR3 region has 15 residues. Germline V gene data show CDR1 as SGHRS and CDR2 as YFSETQ. J gave up 3 bases and V 2 bases, and 7 bases lay outside the gene matches. The CDR3 DNA sequence: TGCGCCAGCAGCTTTGGAGGGGGCATGGACTATGGCTACACCTTC. Encoded protein: CASSFGGGMDYGYTF.

The chain is built from TRBV5-1 and TRBJ2-7; D remains unclear. The CDR3 covers 13 residues. Trimming took 0 bases from V and 3 from J, leaving 7 bases between them. In germline, CDR1 is SGHRS, CDR2 YFSETQ. CDR3 loop: CASSLAQNYEQYF. The CDR3 DNA sequence: TGCGCCAGCAGCTTGGCTCAGAACTACGAGCAGTACTTC. The full variable domain, its missing parts supplied by reference TRBV5-1 and TRBJ2-7, is KAGVTQTPRYLIKTRGQQVTLSCSPISGHRSVSWYQQTPGQGLQFLFEYFSETQRNKGNFPGRFSGRQFSNSRSEMNVSTLELGDSALYLCASSLAQNYEQYFGPGTRLTVT.

This clone has a handful of counts. The chain has TRBV6-6 and TRBJ2-7, with a weak D call TRBD1 (6 bases). The V gene lost 10 bases and the J gene lost 4 bases, with 17 bases spanning the gap. The length of the CDR3 is 13 residues. The germline CDR1 and CDR2 sequences are MNHNY and SVGAGI (reference sequence). The CDR3 loop reads CATTLDRSYEQYF. Written as DNA, the CDR3 is TGTGCCACCACACTTGACAGGAGTTACGAGCAGTACTTC.

V is TRBV6-5 and J is TRBJ1-4; the D gene is possibly TRBD1 (5 bases). The ends were cut back, 6 bases at V and 0 bases at J, with 11 bases in the middle. Germline V gene sequence: CDR1 MNHEY, CDR2 SVGAGI. This CDR3 contains 15 residues. The CDR3 nucleotides are TGTGCCAGCAGCCGCGGGGGGGCAACTAATGAAAAACTGTTTTTT. As protein: CASSRGGATNEKLFF.